One sample yielded the 16 T cell receptor beta chains listed below, sequenced in a study of blood T cell repertoires in COVID-19. Generated by immunoSEQ multiplex PCR, the TCRdb table keeps only in-frame clones and is missing some. Among roughly 170,000 clones listed, over 65% were seen once. Sequencing input: PBMCs or T cells enriched from blood (not recorded which). These receptor sequences come from a woman aged 45-65 years who had recovered from COVID-19.

This chain connects TRBV27 to TRBJ1-4; TRBD1 matches 8 bases. Germline V gene lookup returns CDR1 MNHEY and CDR2 SMNVEV (reference sequence). After removal of 5 bases from V and 8 bases from J, the junction contained 4 bases not matched to a gene. The CDR3 loop spans 13 amino acids. This CDR3 reads CASSPRTGEKLFF. CDR3 nucleotide sequence: TGTGCCAGCAGTCCCAGGACAGGGGAAAAACTGTTTTTT.

The rearrangement links TRBV13 to TRBJ1-1; D call uncertain. Trimming left V 5 bases short and J 7 bases short, with 14 bases between. Germline V gene lookup returns CDR1 PRHDT and CDR2 FYEKMQ (reference sequence). The CDR3 extends over 13 amino acids. CDR3 in amino acids: CASSARGLGEAFF. In nucleotides, the CDR3 is TGTGCCAGCAGCGCCCGAGGGTTAGGTGAAGCTTTCTTT.

The chain employs TRBV7-9 and TRBJ1-5, with D unresolved. V lost 0 bases and J lost 5, with 2 bases in between. Germline V CDR1 and CDR2: SEHNR, FQNEAQ (reference sequence). There are 12 residues in the CDR3. CDR3 sequence (DNA): TGTGCCAGCAGCTTAGCCGATCAGCCCCAGCATTTT. Translating gives CASSLADQPQHF.

This chain links TRBV28 with TRBJ1-5; tentatively, D is TRBD1 (5 bases). The CDR3 runs to 13 residues. Looked up from germline, CDR1 is MDHEN and CDR2 is SYDVKM. Between the trimmed V and J ends, which lost 10 bases and 7 bases, there was a span of 17 bases. In DNA form, the CDR3 reads TGTGCCACCTCGGAGGGGCGGCGACAGCCCCAGCATTTT. It translates to CATSEGRRQPQHF.

This clone showed up just once. V and J are TRBV2 and TRBJ1-6; TRBD1 agrees at 9 bases. J gave up 10 bases and V 4 bases, and 8 bases lay outside the gene matches. The CDR3 loop spans 15 amino acids. Germline values: CDR1 SNHLY, CDR2 FYNNEI. In DNA, the CDR3 is TGTGCCAGCAGTGGTCTTGGACAGGGGCGGTCACCCCTCCACTTT. Protein: CASSGLGQGRSPLHF.

The chain recombines TRBV9 with TRBJ2-1; TRBD2 agrees at 7 bases. The CDR3 runs to 16 residues. Trimming removed 3 bases from V and 2 bases from J; junction bases left unmatched: 8. CDR1 is SGDLS, CDR2 YYNGEE, per germline. CDR3 coding DNA: TGTGCCAGCAGCGGGGAGGGCGGGGGAACCTACAATGAGCAGTTCTTC. It codes for CASSGEGGGTYNEQFF.

V gene TRBV24-1 combines with J gene TRBJ2-5; 9 bases agree with TRBD2. The CDR3 covers 15 residues. Germline-derived CDR1 and CDR2 are KGHDR and SFDVKD. The V and J ends lost 0 bases and 6 bases, in that order; junction bases with no gene match: 4. The CDR3 DNA reads TGTGCCACCAGTGATTTGGGCGGGGGGGCACAGACCCAGTACTTC. This sequence encodes CATSDLGGGAQTQYF.

The chain employs TRBV24-1 and TRBJ2-3, with a possible D match to TRBD2 (5 bases). CDR3 length equals 18 residues. The V gene lost 2 bases and the J gene lost 0 bases, with 17 bases spanning the gap. CDR1 KGHDR and CDR2 SFDVKD come from the germline V gene. This CDR3 is CATSDSSWTESSTDTQYF. DNA for the CDR3: TGTGCCACCAGTGATTCTTCCTGGACTGAATCTAGCACAGATACGCAGTATTTT.

This clone has a handful of counts. This chain links TRBV5-1 with TRBJ1-2, with D possibly being TRBD1 (6 bases). This CDR3 contains 15 residues. Germline CDR1 SGHRS, CDR2 YFSETQ. V lost 4 bases and J 0 bases, leaving 13 bases between the germline ends. The DNA for the CDR3 is TGCGCCAGCAGCCCGATGACAGGCGCTAACTATGGCTACACCTTC. Protein product: CASSPMTGANYGYTF.

V usage is TRBV11-3 and J usage is TRBJ2-7, with D maybe TRBD1 (6 bases). This CDR3 has 16 residues. The V and J ends lost 2 bases and 2 bases respectively, with 16 bases between them. CDR1 SGHNT and CDR2 YENEEA come from the germline V gene. CDR3 sequence reads: CASSLTGLAFTYEQYV. The CDR3 nucleotides read TGTGCCAGCAGCTTAACAGGGTTAGCCTTCACCTACGAGCAGTACGTC.

V and J are TRBV6-2 or TRBV6-3 and TRBJ2-1, with D unresolved. The CDR3 spans 13 residues. In germline, CDR1 is MNHEY, CDR2 SVGEGT. V lost 5 bases and J 4 bases, leaving 9 bases between the germline ends. As DNA, the CDR3 is TGTGCCAGCAGTCGAGACGGGTACAATGAGCAGTTCTTC. Translating it yields CASSRDGYNEQFF.

The V gene is TRBV29-1, the J gene TRBJ1-4; 7 bases agree with TRBD1. The CDR3 consists of 14 residues. V lost 6 bases to trimming and J lost 5 bases; unmatched junction nucleotides: 9. The germline CDR1 and CDR2 sequences are SQVTM and ANQGSEA. CDR3 coding DNA: TGCAGCGTCGTGACGGGACAGTTCAATGAAAAACTGTTTTTT. It encodes CSVVTGQFNEKLFF.

This chain joins TRBV28 and TRBJ1-1; TRBD1 is a possible D gene (6 bases). The CDR3 length is 12 residues. Trimming removed 7 bases from V and 5 bases from J, with 11 bases in between. CDR1 and CDR2 (germline): MDHEN, SYDVKM. For the CDR3, the DNA is TGTGCCAGCAAGGTAGGGGGAACTGAAGCTTTCTTT. Protein: CASKVGGTEAFF.

The chain combines TRBV18 with TRBJ1-1; tentatively, D is TRBD1 (6 bases). This CDR3 has 14 residues. Germline CDR1 and CDR2: KGHSH and LQKENI. V was cut by 0 bases and J by 6 bases, with 11 bases left in between. This CDR3 reads CASSPPRGSAEAFF. CDR3 DNA sequence: TGTGCCAGCTCACCACCGAGGGGGAGTGCTGAAGCTTTCTTT.

V gene TRBV6-4 combines with J gene TRBJ2-1, with 9 bases that match TRBD1. Germline V gives CDR1 MRHNA, CDR2 SNTAGT. J lost 6 bases, V lost 4 bases, and 4 bases had no gene match. This CDR3 contains 14 residues. The CDR3: CASSVRQGGNEQFF. The CDR3 DNA is TGTGCCAGCAGTGTACGACAGGGGGGCAATGAGCAGTTCTTC.

The chain couples TRBV6-5 to TRBJ2-2, with 7 nucleotides matching TRBD1. With 7 bases clipped from V and 2 bases from J, the junction kept 4 bases outside the gene matches. The CDR3 sequence is 14 residues long. Per germline, CDR1 MNHEY and CDR2 SVGAGI. Here the CDR3 DNA reads TGTGCCAGCATGGGGACAGCCAACACCGGGGAGCTGTTTTTT. This translates into CASMGTANTGELFF.